The present TCR beta chain was sequenced within a study of blood T cells in healthy people across ages. Germline lookup yields CDR1 MDHEN and CDR2 SYDVKM. The J segment lost 4 bases and the V segment lost 7 bases, leaving 6 bases of the junction unmatched. The CDR3 is made up of 13 amino acids. Study results and caveats: Percentage of naive T cells showed a strong correlation with TCR beta diversity.

Turning to this clonotype: Its antigen is undetermined.

Sample-barcoded 5' priming and a J-beta primer mix drove a second PCR of 7 to 11 cycles. MiXCR, run by TCRdb on the 5' RACE reads, gives a single entry per CDR3 protein. The profile shows roughly 1 million distinct CDR3 sequences, roughly a quarter of them singletons. The same sample was also used in a study of T cells of mothers and their children. That report notes: The extracted RNA was employed in its entirety for cDNA synthesis, at 1.5 ug per 15 ul. Several million TCR beta reads per child versus over 9.5 million per mother.

The sequenced material came from blood. The clonotype comes from a girl aged 2 to 10 in good health. This chain uses TRBV28 with TRBJ1-2; 7 nucleotides match TRBD1. The chain's CDR3 is CASTRDSLYGYTF. The CDR3, as DNA: TGTGCCAGCACCCGGGACAGCCTCTATGGCTACACCTTC.